This T cell receptor beta chain comes out of a study of HIV-infected children after antiretroviral therapy interruption. This clonotype was found many times. The TCR library was built from RNA with a 3' RACE protocol and unique molecular identifiers. One entry per CDR3 protein results from TCRdb running MiXCR on the 3' RACE reads. The sample lists about 46,000 distinct CDR3 sequences; around 4.5% were seen once. Noted treatment: PENTA 11 planned treatment interruption arm or continuous ART arm. This sequence originates from a pool of human donors with HIV. The sample consisted of CD45RA+ CD4+ T cells from PBMCs, pooled from several time points, taken from a donor given antiretroviral therapy, either interrupted or continuous. Subset meaning: naive CD4+ CD45RA+ CD45RO- T cells.

The CDR3 loop reads CASSEQLGSSYEQYF. CDR3 sequence (DNA): TGTGCCAGCAGCGAACAACTGGGGAGCTCCTACGAGCAGTACTTC. This chain connects TRBV7-2 to TRBJ2-7, with D maybe TRBD2 (5 bases). This CDR3 has 15 amino acids. The germline gives CDR1 SGHTA, CDR2 FQGNSA. V lost 5 bases and J lost 0, with 14 bases in between.